This T cell receptor beta chain was profiled in a study of siplizumab effects on memory and regulatory T cells. Study context: Paired mixed lymphocyte reactions compared siplizumab 0.95 to 1 ug/mL against no drug.

The study's findings and limits: Where siplizumab was present, mappable alloreactive CD4+ clones averaged almost 70% Treg-derived, compared with 25% to 30% in controls.

The authors cocultured the mixed lymphocyte reaction cells at 37 degrees C for about six days. Profiling relied on immunoSEQ multiplex PCR, and the TCRdb table lists in-frame clones only, not all of them. The sample comprises 13,000 or so clones, 40% of which are singletons, and 10% rests with the top ten. With regard to this clone: Its antigen is not known.

CDR3 length: 15 amino acids. Germline V gives CDR1 MGHRA, CDR2 YSYEKL. Trimming left V 0 bases short and J 2 bases short, with 10 bases between. The rearrangement joins TRBV4-1 to TRBJ1-1; D gene ambiguous. The sequencing input was CFSE-low (dividing) CD8+ T cells sorted from an allogeneic mixed lymphocyte reaction. The TCR was taken from a human donor in good health; the cells came from an allogeneic mixed lymphocyte reaction. For the CDR3, the DNA is TGCGCCAGCAGCCAAGATCCTTGGGCAAACACTGAAGCTTTCTTT. Translated: CASSQDPWANTEAFF.